This T cell receptor (beta chain) was recovered during a study of cytomegalovirus exposure and HLA in healthy donors. Whole-study results and caveats: A later analysis reportedly identified an Asian-associated ancestry cluster as carrying fewer N-insertions than the 666-donor mean.

Healthy donors of bone marrow made up the group. Germline loops: CDR1 SGHDT, CDR2 YYEEEE. The CDR3 spans 18 residues. The J segment lost 2 bases and the V segment lost 3 bases, leaving 13 bases of the junction unmatched. The PCR used 60 Vbeta and 13 Jbeta primers. The method was immunoSEQ multiplex PCR; TCRdb's version includes in-frame clones alone and lacks a portion of them. The sample includes tens of thousands of clones, 81% seen only once; the top ten take around 7%. Concerning this clone itself: Its antigen is still unknown.

This chain joins TRBV5-6 and TRBJ2-3, with 9 positions matching TRBD1. Sequences were obtained from PBMCs. This clonotype was sampled from a human donor in good health. CDR3 bases: TGTGCCAGCAGCTGGACAGGGGATTTTGGGGCCCCCACAGATACGCAGTATTTT. It is translated as CASSWTGDFGAPTDTQYF.